Shown below are 3 T cell receptor beta chains from a single sample sequenced in a study of memory CD4+ T cells and cytomegalovirus serostatus. Profiling relied on immunoSEQ multiplex PCR, and the TCRdb table lists in-frame clones only, not all of them. The sample comprises tens of thousands of clones, 79% of which are singletons, and 1% to 1.3% rests with the top ten. The sort gate was single viable CD3+CD4+CD8-CD45RO+ cells for memory CD4+ T cells. The sequenced material came from memory CD4+ T cells from blood. The receptors derive from an adult in good health and CMV-seronegative.

The chain is built from TRBV20-1 and TRBJ2-3; a weak D match, TRBD2 (6 bases). Per germline, CDR1 DFQATT and CDR2 SNEGSKA (reference sequence). The CDR3 runs to 11 residues. V was cut by 6 bases and J by 5 bases, with 9 bases left in between. The CDR3 DNA is TGCAGTGCACGGAGGGAAGATACGCAGTATTTT. Translating gives CSARREDTQYF.

The chain uses TRBV7-2 and TRBJ1-5, with 9 bases that match TRBD1. V shed 4 bases, J shed 6 bases, and the junction held 4 bases outside the gene matches. CDR3 size: 14 residues. CDR1 is SGHTA and CDR2 is FQGNSA in the germline V gene. DNA for the CDR3: TGTGCCAGCAGCTCGACAGGGGGAGGTCAGCCCCAGCATTTT. It translates to CASSSTGGGQPQHF.

The table lists this clone with a count of one. The V gene is TRBV5-1, the J gene TRBJ2-7; TRBD1 matches 9 bases. Germline loops: CDR1 SGHRS, CDR2 YFSETQ. The CDR3 loop spans 13 amino acids. V was clipped by 4 bases and J by 6 bases; unmatched bases: 5. CDR3 sequence (DNA): TGCGCCAGCAGCCCGGGACAGGGACGCGAGCAGTACTTC. Protein product: CASSPGQGREQYF.